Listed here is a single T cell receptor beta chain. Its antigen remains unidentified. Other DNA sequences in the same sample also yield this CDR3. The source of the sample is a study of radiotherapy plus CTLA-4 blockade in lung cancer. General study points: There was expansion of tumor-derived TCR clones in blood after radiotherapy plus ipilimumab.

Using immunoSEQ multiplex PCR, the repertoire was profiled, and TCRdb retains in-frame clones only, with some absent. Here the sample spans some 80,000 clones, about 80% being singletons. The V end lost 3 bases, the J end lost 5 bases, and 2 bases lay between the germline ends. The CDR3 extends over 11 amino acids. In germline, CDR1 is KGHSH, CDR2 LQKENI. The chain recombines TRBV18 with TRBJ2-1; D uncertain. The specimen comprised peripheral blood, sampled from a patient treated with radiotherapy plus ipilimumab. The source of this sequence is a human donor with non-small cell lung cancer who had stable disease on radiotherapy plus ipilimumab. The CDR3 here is CASSPNNEQFF. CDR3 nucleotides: TGTGCCAGCTCACCTAACAATGAGCAGTTCTTC.